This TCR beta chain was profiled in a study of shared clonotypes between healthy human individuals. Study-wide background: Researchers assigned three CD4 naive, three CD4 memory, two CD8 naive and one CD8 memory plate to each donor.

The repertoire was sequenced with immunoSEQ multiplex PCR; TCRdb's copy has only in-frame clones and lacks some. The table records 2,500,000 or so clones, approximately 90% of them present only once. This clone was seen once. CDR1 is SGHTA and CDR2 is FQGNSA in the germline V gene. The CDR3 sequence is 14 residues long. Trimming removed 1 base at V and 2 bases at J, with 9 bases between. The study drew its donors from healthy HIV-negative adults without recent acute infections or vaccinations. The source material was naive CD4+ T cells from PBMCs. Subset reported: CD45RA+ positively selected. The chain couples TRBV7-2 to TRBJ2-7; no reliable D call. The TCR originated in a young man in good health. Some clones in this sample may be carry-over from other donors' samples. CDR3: CASSLEGRAYEQYF. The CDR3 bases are TGTGCCAGCAGCTTAGAAGGGCGAGCCTACGAGCAGTACTTC. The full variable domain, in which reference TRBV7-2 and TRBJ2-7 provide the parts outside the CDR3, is GAGVSQSPSNKVTEKGKDVELRCDPISGHTALYWYRQSLGQGLEFLIYFQGNSAPDKSGLPSDRFSAERTGGSVSTLTIQRTQQEDSAVYLCASSLEGRAYEQYFGPGTRLTVT.